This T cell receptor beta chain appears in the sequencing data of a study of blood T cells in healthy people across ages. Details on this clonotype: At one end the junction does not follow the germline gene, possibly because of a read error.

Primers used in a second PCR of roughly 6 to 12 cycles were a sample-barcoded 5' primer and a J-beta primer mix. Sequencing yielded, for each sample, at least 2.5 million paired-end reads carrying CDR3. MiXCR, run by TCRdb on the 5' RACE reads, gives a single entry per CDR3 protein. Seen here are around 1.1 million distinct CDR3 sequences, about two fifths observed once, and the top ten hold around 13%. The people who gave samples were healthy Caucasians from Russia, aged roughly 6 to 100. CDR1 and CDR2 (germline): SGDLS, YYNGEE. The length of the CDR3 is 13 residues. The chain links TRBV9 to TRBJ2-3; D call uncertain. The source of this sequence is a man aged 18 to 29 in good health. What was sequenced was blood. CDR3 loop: CASSVSDTNTQYF. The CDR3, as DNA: TGTGCCAGCAGCGTATCCGACACAAATACGCAGTATTTT.